This record concerns one TCR beta chain sequence. This clone occurred a few times. Its cognate antigen has yet to be identified. No qualities accompany the bases; no much larger clone lies one base away. The sample comes from a study of T cell clones after liver transplantation (dated by TCRdb to between 2017 and 2020). Background for the entire study: The samples were obtained from ITN030ST, a randomized trial that attempted immunosuppression withdrawal within 2 years after liver transplantation. Donor-reactive T cell clones were identified by TCRbeta sequencing following a pre-transplant mixed lymphocyte reaction and were subsequently tracked in post-transplant blood. Third party-reactive TCRbeta sequences were also identified from pre-transplant MLRs to serve as an antigen-independent comparator for donor-reactive sequences. Three of the eight recipients were HCV-positive; the others were transplanted for non-autoimmune, non-viral indications. No induction therapy was given to the subjects, and standard immunosuppression was administered until randomization at 12-24 months post-transplant. Tolerance meant complete immunosuppression withdrawal for at least one year without liver enzymes rising beyond twice the upper limit of normal. Blood samples were collected pre-transplant, pre-randomization before withdrawal, and post-randomization after either complete withdrawal or failed withdrawal. The studied cohort comprised 8 liver transplant recipients, 3 classified as tolerant and 5 as non-tolerant.

General conclusions and limits of the study: In most of the 8 subjects, circulating donor-reactive CD4 TCRbeta sequences decreased significantly after transplant, regardless of tolerance or HCV status. Once repertoire turnover was taken into account, donor-reactive detection showed a significant reduction for CD4 in 7 of 8 subjects and for CD8 in 8 of 8. The conclusions were considered preliminary, being limited by small, heterogeneous patient numbers and non-standardized post-transplant time points. Low numbers of available donor cells limited the measurable donor-reactive repertoire in a couple of subjects. Because allograft tissue specimens were not available, migration of donor-reactive T cells into the graft, rather than deletion, may have occurred. Donor-reactive sequences decreased more than third party-reactive sequences, which suggests partial antigen-specific deletion that was not related to withdrawal success.

Frozen genomic DNA underwent high-throughput TCRbeta CDR3 sequencing by immunoSEQ, including PCR amplification, mapping, bias correction and internal controls. On the study's bioinformatics: Only productive rearrangements were retained, with each unique TCRbeta sequence defined by its CDR3 nucleotide sequence together with its V and J gene. For classification of a sequence as donor-reactive, at least 5-fold expansion in CFSE-low cells relative to unstimulated pre-transplant cells and a frequency of at least 0.01% were required. Minimum frequency thresholds were set for each subject on the basis of the unstimulated sample with the lowest template count, so that a detection power of at least 90% was ensured. Jensen-Shannon divergence between the top 1000 TCRbeta sequences post- versus pre-transplant served as the measure of repertoire turnover. Two-sided Fisher's exact tests were used to test for changes in how often donor-reactive sequences were detected. TCRdb obtained this table from immuneACCESS and retained in-frame rearrangements with V and J assigned. These tables miss some clones; where compared with another copy, unresolved V genes account for less than half of the shortfall, and the remainder is unexplained. That table supplies the V and J calls and clone size; D and trimming were determined from the DNA. The sample yields about 76,000 clones; over 65% were counted once. The leading ten clones occupy less than 3.5% of the sample.

Thawed unstimulated PBMCs were stained for CD3, CD4 and CD8 and FACS-sorted into CD3+CD4+ and CD3+CD8+ populations. Randomization to immunosuppression withdrawal applied to every one of the 8 studied subjects. Genomic DNA was isolated with the Qiagen DNeasy Blood and Tissue Kit. CDR1 is given as MNHNY and CDR2 as SVGAGI, both from the germline V gene (reference sequence). Measured from the cysteine to the phenylalanine, the CDR3 is 10 residues long. The CDR3 DNA has 30 bases and is translated from base 1. V was cut back by 6 bases and J by 8 bases, leaving a gap of 7 bases between them. The TCR was taken from a human patient who received a liver transplant. In transplant recipients, some T cells may be of donor rather than host origin. The sequence joins TRBV6-6 to TRBJ1-2; the D gene identity is not certain. The material sequenced was CD4+ T cells from blood, taken at the 22-month timepoint. CDR3 loop: CASSPQGYTF. The DNA sequence is as follows: TGTGCCAGCAGCCCACAGGGCTACACCTTC.